A selection of T cell receptor beta chains follows, all from one sample in a study of blood T cell repertoires in COVID-19. Assay: immunoSEQ multiplex PCR; the TCRdb copy retains only in-frame clones and omits some. The table includes hundreds of thousands of clones, more than 70% detected once. Sequencing was done on a sample of peripheral blood. The receptors shown here come from a woman of 80 years or more with COVID-19, enrolled during active disease. CDR3s include the opening cysteine and the closing phenylalanine or tryptophan. D genes are given only for firm matches. The size of a clone is reported for some rows only, either as once, few or many, or as a class for expanded clones.

TRBV5-1	NA	TRBJ2-6	NA	CASSVSGSFLSGANVLTF	TGCGCCAGCAGCGTGTCCGGGTCCTTCTTATCTGGGGCCAACGTCCTGACTTTC
TRBV28	TRBD1	TRBJ1-6	NA	CASSPEDRDNSPLHF	TGTGCCAGCAGTCCCGAGGACAGGGATAATTCACCCCTCCACTTT
TRBV10-3	NA	TRBJ1-5	NA	CAISDGGFNQPQHF	TGTGCCATCAGTGACGGAGGGTTCAATCAGCCCCAGCATTTT
TRBV7-2	NA	TRBJ2-1	NA	CASSLVAAKGDEQFF	TGTGCCAGCAGCTTAGTGGCGGCCAAAGGAGATGAGCAGTTCTTC
TRBV6-4	TRBD1	TRBJ2-7	NA	CASSAGTGPYEQYF	TGTGCCAGCAGTGCCGGGACAGGTCCCTACGAGCAGTACTTC
TRBV29-1	NA	TRBJ1-2	NA	CSVSRGENGYTF	TGCAGCGTTTCGCGGGGTGAAAATGGCTACACCTTC
TRBV29-1	TRBD1	TRBJ1-1	NA	CSVGYSSQGDTEAFF	TGCAGCGTTGGATACTCTTCACAGGGGGACACTGAAGCTTTCTTT
TRBV7-2	TRBD2	TRBJ2-2	NA	CASSLVGGGAGTGELFF	TGTGCCAGCAGCTTAGTAGGCGGGGGGGCCGGGACCGGGGAGCTGTTTTTT
TRBV24-1	NA	TRBJ2-5	NA	CATSEGGSRGGETQYF	TGTGCCACCAGTGAGGGGGGGAGCCGAGGGGGAGAGACCCAGTACTTC
TRBV5-4	TRBD2	TRBJ2-3	NA	CASSLGVGGLASRLTDTQYF	TGTGCCAGCAGCTTGGGTGTCGGAGGACTAGCGTCTAGGCTCACAGATACGCAGTATTTT
TRBV28	NA	TRBJ1-4	NA	CASSLGDSPQREKLFF	TGTGCCAGCAGTTTAGGGGACTCTCCTCAAAGGGAAAAACTGTTTTTT
TRBV4-1	NA	TRBJ1-1	once	CASSHLRGNTEAFF	TGCGCCAGCAGCCACCTTCGAGGGAACACTGAAGCTTTCTTT
TRBV6-5	TRBD1	TRBJ1-3	NA	CASTDRADSGNTIYF	TGTGCCAGCACCGACAGGGCGGACTCTGGAAACACCATATATTTT
TRBV11-2	TRBD1	TRBJ1-1	once	CASTYFGTGHEAFF	TGTGCCAGCACCTATTTTGGGACAGGTCATGAAGCTTTCTTT
TRBV2	NA	TRBJ1-5	NA	CASSETYPGQPQHF	TGTGCCAGCAGTGAAACCTACCCCGGTCAGCCCCAGCATTTT
TRBV7-6	NA	TRBJ1-2	NA	CASSLTGKYGYTF	TGTGCCAGCAGCTTAACCGGGAAATATGGCTACACCTTC
TRBV9	NA	TRBJ1-3	NA	CASSPPGTHSGNTIYF	TGTGCCAGCAGCCCCCCGGGGACACACTCTGGAAACACCATATATTTT
TRBV2	NA	TRBJ1-4	once	CASTGGGGELFF	TGTGCCAGCACCGGAGGTGGAGGGGAACTGTTTTTT
TRBV19	NA	TRBJ1-2	once	CASSIVTGYGYTF	TGTGCCAGTAGTATAGTTACGGGTTATGGCTACACCTTC
TRBV5-1	NA	TRBJ2-1	NA	CASSLEQAYNEQFF	TGCGCCAGCAGCTTGGAGCAGGCGTACAATGAGCAGTTCTTC
TRBV12-3/TRBV12-4	NA	TRBJ1-2	few	CASSLGLNYGYTF	TGTGCCAGCAGTTTAGGTCTGAACTATGGCTACACCTTC
TRBV19	NA	TRBJ1-6	NA	CASSIAHLAGAESPLHF	TGTGCCAGTAGTATAGCCCACCTAGCAGGGGCTGAATCACCCCTCCACTTT
TRBV30	NA	TRBJ2-5	NA	CAWSVSKRAQGTQYF	TGTGCCTGGAGTGTATCCAAGCGGGCTCAGGGGACCCAGTACTTC
TRBV15	NA	TRBJ2-7	NA	CATSRGDLLYEQYF	TGTGCCACCAGCAGAGGGGACTTACTCTACGAGCAGTACTTC
TRBV28	NA	TRBJ2-7	NA	CASSFHRASSGGTDYEQYF	TGTGCCAGCAGTTTCCACCGGGCCAGCTCAGGGGGGACCGACTACGAGCAGTACTTC
TRBV6-2/TRBV6-3	NA	TRBJ1-1	NA	CASSLWRGTEAFF	TGTGCCAGCAGCCTCTGGCGGGGCACTGAAGCTTTCTTT
TRBV9	NA	TRBJ2-3	NA	CASSVGERNTQYF	TGTGCCAGCAGCGTCGGGGAGAGAAATACGCAGTATTTT
TRBV6-5	TRBD1	TRBJ1-6	NA	CASTRDRVNSPLHF	TGTGCCAGCACCAGGGACAGGGTCAATTCACCCCTCCACTTT
TRBV5-6	TRBD1	TRBJ2-5	NA	CASSPPIWAGGKETQYF	TGTGCCAGCAGCCCGCCGATCTGGGCAGGGGGAAAAGAGACCCAGTACTTC
TRBV19	TRBD1	TRBJ1-2	NA	CASSLTGMNYGYTF	TGTGCCAGTAGTTTGACAGGGATGAACTATGGCTACACCTTC
TRBV3-1/TRBV3-2	TRBD1	TRBJ2-1	NA	CASSPHNLQGANEQFF	TGTGCCAGCAGCCCTCATAATCTACAGGGGGCAAATGAGCAGTTCTTC
TRBV9	TRBD2	TRBJ2-2	NA	CASSPRERGGLVGELFF	TGTGCCAGCAGCCCACGTGAACGGGGGGGCCTAGTCGGGGAGCTGTTTTTT
TRBV28	TRBD1	TRBJ1-4	NA	CASSLEGAYEKLFF	TGTGCCAGCAGTTTAGAGGGGGCGTACGAAAAACTGTTTTTT
TRBV20-1	NA	TRBJ1-2	few	CSAAWVAGYTF	TGCAGTGCTGCGTGGGTAGCTGGCTACACCTTC
TRBV18	NA	TRBJ2-2	NA	CASSQGTPNTGELFF	TGTGCCAGCTCCCAGGGTACACCGAACACCGGGGAGCTGTTTTTT
TRBV19	NA	TRBJ1-5	NA	CASSPRQNNQPQHF	TGTGCCAGTAGTCCACGACAGAACAATCAGCCCCAGCATTTT
TRBV5-8	TRBD1	TRBJ2-2	NA	CASSSVNRGTGELFF	TGTGCCAGCAGCTCGGTGAACAGGGGCACCGGGGAGCTGTTTTTT
TRBV11-3	TRBD1	TRBJ2-1	NA	CASSLGVAGGNEQFF	TGTGCCAGCAGCTTAGGAGTAGCAGGGGGCAATGAGCAGTTCTTC
TRBV19	TRBD1	TRBJ1-2	NA	CASSIGDRAHGYTF	TGTGCCAGTAGTATTGGAGACAGGGCACATGGCTACACCTTC
TRBV4-1	NA	TRBJ2-7	NA	CASSQALRNEQYF	TGCGCCAGCAGCCAAGCTCTGAGGAACGAGCAGTACTTC
TRBV7-2	TRBD1	TRBJ1-4	NA	CASSLGGTVVNEKLFF	TGTGCCAGCAGCTTAGGGGGGACAGTAGTAAATGAAAAACTGTTTTTT
TRBV28	TRBD1	TRBJ1-1	once	CASRLGQREAFF	TGTGCCAGCAGGTTGGGACAGCGTGAAGCTTTCTTT
TRBV6-5	TRBD1	TRBJ2-2	NA	CASIRQGSGELFF	TGTGCCAGCATCAGACAGGGGTCCGGGGAGCTGTTTTTT
TRBV12-5	TRBD1	TRBJ2-1	NA	CASGFLGTGNNEQFF	TGTGCTAGTGGTTTTCTAGGGACAGGAAACAATGAGCAGTTCTTC
TRBV7-2	NA	TRBJ2-7	NA	CASSLDYSATYEQYF	TGTGCCAGCAGCTTAGATTACTCTGCTACCTACGAGCAGTACTTC
TRBV4-3	NA	TRBJ1-5	few	CASSQVGGYQPQHF	TGCGCCAGCAGCCAAGTAGGCGGTTATCAGCCCCAGCATTTT
TRBV5-1	TRBD2	TRBJ2-3	NA	CASSFGTSGGQDTQYF	TGCGCCAGCAGCTTCGGGACTAGCGGGGGACAAGATACGCAGTATTTT
TRBV19	TRBD1	TRBJ2-5	NA	CASSPQGAIETQYF	TGTGCCAGTAGTCCCCAGGGGGCCATAGAGACCCAGTACTTC
TRBV6-5	NA	TRBJ1-2	NA	CASSYGLDTNYGYTF	TGTGCCAGCAGTTACGGGCTCGATACTAACTATGGCTACACCTTC
TRBV29-1	NA	TRBJ1-3	NA	CSVVEGGGNTIYF	TGCAGCGTTGTTGAGGGAGGTGGAAACACCATATATTTT
TRBV29-1	NA	TRBJ2-7	once	CSVGFTPYEQYF	TGCAGCGTTGGGTTCACACCCTACGAGCAGTACTTC
TRBV6-1	NA	TRBJ1-1	NA	CASSERAGLNTEAFF	TGTGCCAGCAGTGAAAGGGCAGGGTTGAACACTGAAGCTTTCTTT
TRBV10-3	NA	TRBJ2-1	NA	CAIGGPEQFF	TGTGCCATCGGCGGGCCTGAGCAGTTCTTC
TRBV28	NA	TRBJ2-7	NA	CASSTEGTHSYEQYF	TGTGCCAGCAGTACCGAAGGGACACACTCCTACGAGCAGTACTTC
TRBV18	TRBD2	TRBJ2-1	NA	CASSPSGGAAYNEQFF	TGTGCCAGCTCGCCCAGCGGGGGGGCGGCCTACAATGAGCAGTTCTTC